A single sample gave rise to the 5 T cell receptor beta chains below, sequenced in a study of response to subunit inactivated influenza vaccine. Using its own MiXCR run on the RT-PCR reads, TCRdb lists one record per CDR3 protein. Here the sample spans roughly 760,000 distinct CDR3 sequences, about 20% being singletons. Sequencing was performed on PBMCs from blood, taken about 5 days after vaccination. The receptor set was obtained from a man aged 50 to 59 who received an inactivated influenza vaccine.

In this sample, this clonotype turned up a few times. The gene calls are TRBV7-6 and TRBJ1-6, with a possible D match to TRBD1 (5 bases). The V gene's germline CDR1 is SGHVS and CDR2 FNYEAQ. This CDR3 is 14 amino acids long. V lost 5 bases and J lost 2, with 7 bases in between. The CDR3 loop is CASSPDTYNSPLHF. The CDR3 DNA reads as TGTGCCAGCAGCCCGGACACCTATAATTCACCCCTCCACTTT.

This clonotype was detected only a few times. The rearrangement joins TRBV7-2 to TRBJ2-2; D remains unclear. CDR1 is SGHTA and CDR2 is FQGNSA in the germline V gene. The CDR3 sequence is 15 residues long. V lost 1 base and J 7 bases, leaving 13 bases between the germline ends. For the CDR3, the DNA is TGTGCCAGCAGCTTAGGAAGGGCTACACGCGGGGAGCTGTTTTTT. Amino acids: CASSLGRATRGELFF.

The J gene is TRBJ2-7, the V gene TRBV9, with D perhaps matching TRBD1 (5 bases). The CDR3 runs to 14 residues. V lost 0 bases, J lost 3 bases, and 10 bases lay in between. Per the germline V gene, CDR1 is SGDLS and CDR2 is YYNGEE. CDR3 amino acids: CASSVGTLGYEQYF. The CDR3 region has the DNA TGTGCCAGCAGCGTAGGGACATTAGGCTACGAGCAGTACTTC.

In its sample, this clonotype was seen a few times. J is TRBJ1-5 and V is TRBV12-3 or TRBV12-4; perhaps TRBD1 as D (6 bases). The germline V and J ends were trimmed by 1 base and 4 bases, with 11 bases remaining between them. The CDR3 length is 15 residues. The CDR3 sequence: CASSLGQAMNQPQHF. The CDR3 DNA is TGTGCCAGCAGTTTAGGACAGGCGATGAATCAGCCCCAGCATTTT.

In this sample, this clonotype turned up a few times. The genes are TRBV4-2 and TRBJ1-5; 9 nucleotides match TRBD1. The CDR3 runs 17 residues. Germline CDR1 is LGHNA and CDR2 is YNFKEQ. V trimming: 1 base; J trimming: 5 bases; junction bases outside the gene matches: 9. The DNA of the CDR3 is TGTGCCAGCAGCCAAGGTGACGGGACAGGGTGGGATCAGCCCCAGCATTTT. It yields the protein CASSQGDGTGWDQPQHF.